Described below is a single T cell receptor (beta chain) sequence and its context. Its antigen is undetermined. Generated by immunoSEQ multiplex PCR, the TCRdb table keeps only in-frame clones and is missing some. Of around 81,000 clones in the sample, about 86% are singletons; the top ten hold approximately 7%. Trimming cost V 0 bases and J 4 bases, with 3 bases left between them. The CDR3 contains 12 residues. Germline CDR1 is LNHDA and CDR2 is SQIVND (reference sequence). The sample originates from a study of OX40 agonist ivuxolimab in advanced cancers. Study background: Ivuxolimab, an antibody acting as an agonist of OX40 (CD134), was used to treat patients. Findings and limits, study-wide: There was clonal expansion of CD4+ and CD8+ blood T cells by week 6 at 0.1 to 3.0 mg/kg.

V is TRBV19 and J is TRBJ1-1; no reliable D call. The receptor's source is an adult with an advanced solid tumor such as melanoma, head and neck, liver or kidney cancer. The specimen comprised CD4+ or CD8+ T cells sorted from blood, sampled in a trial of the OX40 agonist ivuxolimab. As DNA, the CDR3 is TGTGCCAGTAGTATAGAAACCACTGAAGCTTTCTTT. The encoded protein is CASSIETTEAFF. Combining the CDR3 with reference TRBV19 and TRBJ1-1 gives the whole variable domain DGGITQSPKYLFRKEGQNVTLSCEQNLNHDAMYWYRQDPGQGLRLIYYSQIVNDFQKGDIAEGYSVSREKKESFPLTVTSAQKNPTAFYLCASSIETTEAFFGQGTRLTVV.